This T cell receptor (beta chain) was profiled in a study of blood T cell repertoires in COVID-19. The CDR3 has 14 amino acids. Germline values: CDR1 MNHEY, CDR2 SVGAGI. Trimming removed 5 bases at V and 7 bases at J, with 17 bases between. Only in-frame clones appear in the TCRdb table, and some are missing; sequencing was by immunoSEQ multiplex PCR. The data contain about 400,000 clones, around nine tenths of them singletons. The sequencing input was PBMCs or T cells enriched from blood (not recorded which). The chain is built from TRBV6-5 and TRBJ1-2; D is uncertain. This receptor was taken from a woman in her 30s who had recovered from COVID-19. The CDR3 region has the DNA TGTGCCAGCAGTAGCCCCGGGAGATTCGGTGGCTACACCTTC. The encoded protein is CASSSPGRFGGYTF.